The next 9 T cell receptor beta chains were all read from a single sample in a study of cytomegalovirus exposure and HLA in healthy donors. Use of 60 Vbeta and 13 Jbeta primers characterized the PCR. TCRdb's copy holds only in-frame clones and misses some; the assay was immunoSEQ multiplex PCR. The sample yields 75,000 to 95,000 clones, roughly 80% seen once. Sequencing used PBMCs. The receptors derive from a human donor in good health.

This chain uses TRBV5-1 with TRBJ2-5; D is possibly TRBD1 (5 bases). Deletions cut 2 bases from V and 1 base from J, with 12 bases between. The CDR3 runs to 15 residues. The V gene's germline CDR1 is SGHRS and CDR2 YFSETQ. The CDR3 region has the DNA TGCGCCAGCAGCTTCGAGGACAATTCCCAAGAGACCCAGTACTTC. Translation gives CASSFEDNSQETQYF.

The genes are TRBV5-1 and TRBJ2-7; 7 bases fit TRBD1. The CDR3 extends over 15 amino acids. After removal of 3 bases from V and 2 bases from J, the junction contained 8 bases not matched to a gene. Germline CDR1 is SGHRS and CDR2 is YFSETQ. The DNA for the CDR3 is TGCGCCAGCAGCTGGAACAGGGGCATGGCCTACGAGCAGTACTTC. It codes for CASSWNRGMAYEQYF.

By sample share, this clone is large. Other DNA sequences in this specimen translate into the identical CDR3. In DNA form, the CDR3 reads TGCGCCAGCAGCCAAGACGGTGCAACTAATGAAAAACTGTTTTTT. This codes for CASSQDGATNEKLFF. The genes are TRBV4-3 and TRBJ1-4; no reliable D call. This CDR3 has 15 residues. Trimming took 0 bases from V and 0 from J, leaving 5 bases between them. Germline CDR1 is LGHNA and CDR2 is YSLEER.

This sequence joins TRBV10-3 and TRBJ2-1; TRBD1 matches at 7 bases. Germline loops: CDR1 ENHRY, CDR2 SYGVKD. The junction had 9 bases not matched to a gene; V was cut back by 6 bases and J by 4 bases. CDR3 length equals 15 residues. CDR3 nucleotide sequence: TGTGCCATCAGCGAACGGACAGGTAATTACAATGAGCAGTTCTTC. Protein sequence: CAISERTGNYNEQFF.

This chain joins TRBV7-8 and TRBJ1-5, with D unresolved. The CDR3 is made up of 15 amino acids. V shed 4 bases and J shed 3 bases, with 13 bases lying between them. CDR1 SGHVS and CDR2 FQNEAQ come from the germline V gene. CDR3 loop: CASSSKAGYNQPQHF. CDR3 nucleotides: TGTGCCAGCAGCTCTAAGGCGGGGTACAATCAGCCCCAGCATTTT.

In DNA, the CDR3 is TGCGCCAGCAGTCACAGACTAAATGAAAAACTGTTTTTT. This codes for CASSHRLNEKLFF. The chain links TRBV10-1 to TRBJ1-4; D is unclear. Trimming pared 5 bases from V and 5 bases from J, leaving 9 bases between. Germline V CDR1 and CDR2: WNHNN, SYGVQD (reference sequence). The CDR3 runs 13 residues.

V usage is TRBV2 and J usage is TRBJ2-6; D is ambiguous. The CDR3 has 15 residues. The germline V gene has CDR1 SNHLY and CDR2 FYNNEI. V was cut by 4 bases and J by 2 bases, with 9 bases left in between. This chain's CDR3 is CASSGAKAGANVLTF. The CDR3 DNA is TGTGCCAGCAGTGGGGCGAAGGCTGGGGCCAACGTCCTGACTTTC.

The DNA of the CDR3 is TGCGCCAGCAGCTTGGTAGCCAACTCCTACGAGCAGTACTTC. This sequence encodes CASSLVANSYEQYF. V is TRBV5-1 and J is TRBJ2-7; unclear D gene. Trimming took 0 bases from V and 0 from J, leaving 7 bases between them. CDR3 length: 14 residues. CDR1 SGHRS and CDR2 YFSETQ come from the germline V gene.

V gene TRBV20-1 combines with J gene TRBJ1-1; D is unresolved. The length of the CDR3 is 11 residues. CDR1 is DFQATT and CDR2 is SNEGSKA in the germline V gene (reference sequence). Trimming took off 1 base at V and 5 bases at J, with 5 bases between the two ends. CDR3 bases: TGCAGTGCTAGAGGGGCAACTGAAGCTTTCTTT. Amino acids: CSARGATEAFF.